Listed below are T cell receptor beta chains from one sample, sequenced in a study of T-cell reconstitution after alpha-beta-depleted transplantation in children. One entry per CDR3 protein results from TCRdb running MiXCR on the PCR reads. This table holds approximately 800,000 distinct CDR3 sequences, 15% to 20% found once. Source: PBMCs, mostly from graft donor cells, taken 360 days after TCRalphabeta/CD19-depleted stem cell transplant. The receptors were sampled from a male patient between 10 and 17 years old who had a stem cell transplant for acute lymphoblastic leukemia, so the T cells may come from the graft donor. Both conserved end residues are part of each CDR3. The D gene is left open where the match is weak. A clone size is listed for some rows: how often the clone was seen (once, few, many), or a class if it is expanded.

size | length | J | D | V | CDR3 | DNA
many | 13 | TRBJ2-5 | NA | TRBV29-1 | CSGGTPQGETQYF | TGCAGCGGAGGGACACCTCAGGGAGAGACCCAGTACTTC
NA | 14 | TRBJ2-1 | TRBD1 | TRBV5-1 | CASHGQGAMDEQFF | TGCGCCAGCCACGGACAGGGGGCTATGGATGAGCAGTTCTTC
NA | 14 | TRBJ2-3 | NA | TRBV29-1 | CSPVVVSSTDTQYF | TGCAGCCCCGTCGTGGTATCTAGCACAGATACGCAGTATTTT
NA | 14 | TRBJ1-6 | NA | TRBV6-4 | CASSEAPRDSPLHF | TGTGCCAGCAGTGAAGCCCCGAGGGATTCACCCCTCCACTTT
few | 17 | TRBJ2-2 | NA | TRBV5-1 | CASSLSLWEPGTGELFF | TGCGCCAGCAGCTTGTCTTTATGGGAGCCGGGCACCGGGGAGCTGTTTTTT
NA | 14 | TRBJ1-1 | NA | TRBV9 | CASSVVTGPTEAFF | TGTGCCAGCAGCGTAGTTACAGGGCCCACTGAAGCTTTCTTT
few | 14 | TRBJ2-3 | NA | TRBV4-1 | CASSQRLGPDTQYF | TGCGCCAGCAGCCAACGACTAGGCCCAGATACGCAGTATTTT
NA | 15 | TRBJ2-1 | NA | TRBV12-3/TRBV12-4 | CASSLEDGSYNEQFF | TGTGCCAGCAGTTTAGAGGACGGCTCCTACAATGAGCAGTTCTTC
NA | 15 | TRBJ2-1 | NA | TRBV9 | CASSVEGGSYNEQFF | TGTGCCAGCAGCGTAGAGGGGGGTTCCTACAATGAGCAGTTCTTC
many | 13 | TRBJ2-3 | TRBD1 | TRBV29-1 | CSVDGTDTDTQYF | TGCAGCGTCGACGGGACAGACACAGATACGCAGTATTTT
few | 14 | TRBJ2-7 | TRBD2 | TRBV29-1 | CSALISGNVYEQYF | TGCAGCGCTCTTATTAGCGGGAACGTTTACGAGCAGTACTTC
NA | 17 | TRBJ2-5 | TRBD2 | TRBV25-1 | CASSESPTSGIGETQYF | TGTGCCAGCAGTGAATCTCCCACTAGCGGAATCGGAGAGACCCAGTACTTC
few | 14 | TRBJ2-1 | TRBD2 | TRBV24-1 | CATSDSGSPYEQFF | TGTGCCACCAGTGATAGCGGGAGTCCCTATGAGCAGTTCTTC
NA | 15 | TRBJ2-2 | NA | TRBV21-1 | CASLKGVPNTGELFF | TGTGCCAGCTTAAAGGGGGTCCCTAACACCGGGGAGCTGTTTTTT
NA | 14 | TRBJ2-5 | NA | TRBV5-1 | CASSWVDHQETQYF | TGCGCCAGCAGCTGGGTCGACCACCAAGAGACCCAGTACTTC
NA | 14 | TRBJ1-1 | NA | TRBV12-3/TRBV12-4 | CASSPRRRNTEAFF | TGTGCCAGCAGCCCGCGACGGAGGAACACTGAAGCTTTCTTT
few | 14 | TRBJ1-4 | TRBD1 | TRBV5-1 | CASSKGQPNEKLFF | TGCGCCAGCAGCAAGGGACAGCCCAATGAAAAACTGTTTTTT
NA | 12 | TRBJ2-1 | NA | TRBV9 | CARRGFYNEQFF | TGTGCCAGACGTGGATTTTACAATGAGCAGTTCTTC
few | 15 | TRBJ1-1 | NA | TRBV6-5 | CASSYEARMNTEAFF | TGTGCCAGCAGTTACGAGGCAAGGATGAACACTGAAGCTTTCTTT
NA | 15 | TRBJ2-5 | NA | TRBV4-2 | CASSQEARVQETQYF | TGTGCCAGCAGCCAAGAGGCTAGAGTTCAGGAGACCCAGTACTTC
many | 12 | TRBJ2-7 | NA | TRBV5-6 | CASSPPANEQYF | TGTGCCAGCAGCCCGCCTGCGAACGAGCAGTACTTC
NA | 14 | TRBJ2-4 | NA | TRBV3-1 | CASSQHLAKNIQYF | TGTGCCAGCAGCCAACACCTGGCCAAAAACATTCAGTACTTC
few | 21 | TRBJ2-1 | NA | TRBV5-1 | CASSLPTPGASHHSSYNEQFF | TGCGCCAGCAGCTTGCCGACCCCTGGGGCTAGCCACCACTCCTCCTACAATGAGCAGTTCTTC
many | 14 | TRBJ2-1 | TRBD2 | TRBV19 | CASRSSGSYNEQFF | TGTGCCAGTAGGTCTAGCGGGAGCTACAATGAGCAGTTCTTC
NA | 16 | TRBJ2-6 | NA | TRBV5-1 | CASSLGTASGANVLTF | TGCGCCAGCAGCTTGGGGACAGCCTCTGGGGCCAACGTCCTGACTTTC
NA | 13 | TRBJ2-5 | NA | TRBV27 | CASSFTGWETQYF | TGTGCCAGCAGTTTCACAGGGTGGGAGACCCAGTACTTC
many | 19 | TRBJ2-7 | TRBD2 | TRBV3-1 | CASSQHTNGLAGQYYEQYF | TGTGCCAGCAGCCAACATACGAACGGACTAGCGGGCCAATATTACGAGCAGTACTTC
NA | 16 | TRBJ2-2 | TRBD2 | TRBV4-1 | CASSQSPGLPSGELFF | TGCGCCAGCAGCCAATCTCCGGGACTACCTAGCGGGGAGCTGTTTTTT
many | 12 | TRBJ1-1 | NA | TRBV5-1 | CASSLFGTEAFF | TGCGCCAGCAGCTTGTTCGGCACTGAAGCTTTCTTT